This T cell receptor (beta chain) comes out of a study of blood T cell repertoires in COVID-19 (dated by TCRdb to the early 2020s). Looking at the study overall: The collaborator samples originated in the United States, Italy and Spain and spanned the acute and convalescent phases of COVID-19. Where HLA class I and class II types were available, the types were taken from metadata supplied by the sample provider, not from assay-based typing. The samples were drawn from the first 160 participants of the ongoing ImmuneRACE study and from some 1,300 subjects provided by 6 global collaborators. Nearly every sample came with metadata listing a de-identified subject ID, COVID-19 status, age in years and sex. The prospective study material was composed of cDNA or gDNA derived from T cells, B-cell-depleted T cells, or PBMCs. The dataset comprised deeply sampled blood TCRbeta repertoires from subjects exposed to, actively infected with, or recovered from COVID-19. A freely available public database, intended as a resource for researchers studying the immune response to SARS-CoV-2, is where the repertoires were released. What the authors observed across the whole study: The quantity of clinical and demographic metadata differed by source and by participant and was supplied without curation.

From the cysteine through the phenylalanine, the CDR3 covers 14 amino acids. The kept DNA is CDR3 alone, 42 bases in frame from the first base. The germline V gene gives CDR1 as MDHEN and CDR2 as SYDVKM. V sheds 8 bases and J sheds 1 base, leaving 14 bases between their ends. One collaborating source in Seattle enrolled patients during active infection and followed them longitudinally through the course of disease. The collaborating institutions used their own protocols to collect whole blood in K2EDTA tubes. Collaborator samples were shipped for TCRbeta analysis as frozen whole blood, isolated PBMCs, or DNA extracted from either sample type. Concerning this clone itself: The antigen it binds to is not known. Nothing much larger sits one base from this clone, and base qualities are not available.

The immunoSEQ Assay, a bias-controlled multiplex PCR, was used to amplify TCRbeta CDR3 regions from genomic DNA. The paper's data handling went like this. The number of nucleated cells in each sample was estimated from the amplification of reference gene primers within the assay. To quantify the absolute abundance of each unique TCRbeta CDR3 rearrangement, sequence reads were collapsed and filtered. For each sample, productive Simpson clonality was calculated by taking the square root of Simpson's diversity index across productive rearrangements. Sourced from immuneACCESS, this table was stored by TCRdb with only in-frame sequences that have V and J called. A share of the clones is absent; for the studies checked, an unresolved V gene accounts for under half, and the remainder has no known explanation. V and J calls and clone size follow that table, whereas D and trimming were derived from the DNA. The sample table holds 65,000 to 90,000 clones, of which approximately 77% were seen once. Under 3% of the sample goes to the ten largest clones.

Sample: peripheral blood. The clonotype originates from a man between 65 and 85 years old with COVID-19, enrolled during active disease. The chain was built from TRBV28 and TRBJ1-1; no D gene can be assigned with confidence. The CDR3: CASVAGRRNTEAFF. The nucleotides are TGTGCCAGCGTGGCCGGTAGGAGGAACACTGAAGCTTTCTTT.